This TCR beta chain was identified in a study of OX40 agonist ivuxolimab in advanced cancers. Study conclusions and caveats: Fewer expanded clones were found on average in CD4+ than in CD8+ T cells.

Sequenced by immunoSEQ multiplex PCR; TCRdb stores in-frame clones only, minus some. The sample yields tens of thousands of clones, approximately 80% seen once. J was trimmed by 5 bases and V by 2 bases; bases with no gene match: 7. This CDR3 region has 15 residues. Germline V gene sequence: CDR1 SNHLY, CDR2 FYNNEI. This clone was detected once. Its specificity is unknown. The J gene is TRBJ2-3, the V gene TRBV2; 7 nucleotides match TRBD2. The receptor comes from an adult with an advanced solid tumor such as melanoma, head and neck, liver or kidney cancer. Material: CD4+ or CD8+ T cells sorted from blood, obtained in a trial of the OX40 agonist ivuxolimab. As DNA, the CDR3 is TGTGCCAGCAGTGAAAGCGGGGCGCTGAGAGATACGCAGTATTTT. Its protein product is CASSESGALRDTQYF.